The 21 T cell receptor beta chains listed next were all sequenced from one sample in a study of human CD8 memory T cell subsets. UMI-labeled 5' RACE generated the TCR beta libraries. After re-calling the 5' RACE reads, TCRdb lists one entry per CDR3 protein, DNA absent. The table for this sample gives approximately 5,400 distinct CDR3 sequences. The sample comprised CD8+ effector memory T cells (TEM) sorted from PBMCs. Subset: effector memory CD8 T cells, CCR7- CD45RO+ CD95+. These receptors came from a human donor in good health.

This clonotype registers medium-sized by frequency. The CDR3 reads CASSSDSSYNEQFF. The chain recombines TRBV5-4 with TRBJ2-1. This CDR3 comprises 14 residues. The germline V gene has CDR1 SGHNT and CDR2 YYREEE (reference sequence).

The rearrangement joins TRBV6-1 to TRBJ1-5. This CDR3 has 13 residues. From germline, CDR1 is MNHNS and CDR2 SASEGT. The CDR3 region is CASSPWSNQPQHF.

The chain combines TRBV20-1 with TRBJ2-3; the TCRdb D gene call, TRBD2, has no DNA to confirm it. This CDR3 has 15 residues. Germline CDR1 is DFQATT and CDR2 is SNEGSKA (reference sequence). The CDR3 loop reads CSAEGTSHNTDTQYF.

V usage is TRBV12-3 or TRBV12-4 and J usage is TRBJ2-1; TCRdb outputs TRBD1, but without DNA this stays unchecked. CDR3 length equals 12 residues. This CDR3 is CASNAQGAPQFF.

This chain connects TRBV6-2 or TRBV6-3 to TRBJ2-1; TCRdb's assignment of TRBD1 cannot be checked, as there is no DNA. This CDR3 is 12 amino acids long. Germline-derived CDR1 and CDR2 are MNHEY and SVGEGT. CDR3 amino acids: CASLRGGDEQFF.

This chain uses TRBV4-1 with TRBJ2-3. CDR1 MGHRA and CDR2 YSYEKL come from the germline V gene. The CDR3 has 12 amino acids. CDR3 amino acids: CASSSRRDTQYF.

The chain links TRBV6-2 or TRBV6-3 to TRBJ2-2; TCRdb lists TRBD1, though no DNA is available to test this call. The length of the CDR3 is 17 residues. CDR1 is MNHEY and CDR2 is SVGEGT in the germline V gene. The CDR3 reads CASSYSHPGGSTGELFF.

This clonotype registers medium-sized by frequency. This chain uses TRBV4-1 with TRBJ2-5; absent DNA, TCRdb's TRBD1 call cannot be checked. This CDR3 comprises 18 residues. CDR1 and CDR2 (germline): MGHRA, YSYEKL. The CDR3 sequence: CASSQDKIIRGGAETQYF.

V and J are TRBV10-2 and TRBJ2-1; no DNA is available, so the TRBD2 call from TCRdb remains unchecked. CDR3 length: 16 residues. CDR1 and CDR2 (germline): WSHSY, SAAADI. The CDR3: CASSEGLAGLYNEQFF.

The rearrangement joins TRBV7-9 to TRBJ2-7; TCRdb's assignment of TRBD2 cannot be checked, as there is no DNA. Germline assignment: CDR1 SEHNR and CDR2 FQNEAQ (reference sequence). The CDR3 contains 12 residues. The CDR3 here is CASSLGEGEQYF.

Judged by frequency, this clonotype is large. The CDR3 sequence: CASSQEGLAGDEQYF. The J gene is TRBJ2-7, the V gene TRBV4-1; without DNA, the TCRdb call of TRBD2 cannot be checked. Germline V gene lookup returns CDR1 MGHRA and CDR2 YSYEKL. This CDR3 region has 15 residues.

The rearrangement joins TRBV2 to TRBJ2-7. The CDR3 is 15 residues long. Germline V gives CDR1 SNHLY, CDR2 FYNNEI. The CDR3 sequence: CASRPGNSVPYEQYF.

This chain uses TRBV7-9 with TRBJ1-3. The germline V gene has CDR1 SEHNR and CDR2 FQNEAQ (reference sequence). The CDR3 consists of 16 residues. CDR3 in amino acids: CASSFATRYSGNTIYF. The whole variable domain, remainder taken from reference TRBV7-9 and TRBJ1-3, is DTGVSQNPRHKITKRGQNVTFRCDPISEHNRLYWYRQTLGQGPEFLTYFQNEAQLEKSRLLSDRFSAERPKGSFSTLEIQRTEQGDSAMYLCASSFATRYSGNTIYFGEGSWLTVV.

In terms of frequency, this clonotype is medium-sized. The CDR3 sequence: CASSSPGTSGRANINNEQFF. The chain recombines TRBV28 with TRBJ2-1; checking the TCRdb D call of TRBD2 is not possible without DNA. This CDR3 is 20 amino acids long. Germline V gives CDR1 MDHEN, CDR2 SYDVKM.

This clonotype is deemed medium-sized (0.01 to 0.1%) by its frequency. The chain has TRBV5-8 and TRBJ1-2; TCRdb's assignment of TRBD1 cannot be checked, as there is no DNA. Per germline, CDR1 SGHTS and CDR2 YDEGEE. The CDR3 loop spans 16 amino acids. This CDR3 reads CASSSDDSTFFYGYTF.

The chain uses TRBV20-1 and TRBJ2-3; TCRdb indicates TRBD2, and absent DNA this call remains unverified. This CDR3 is 15 amino acids long. The germline CDR1 and CDR2 sequences are DFQATT and SNEGSKA (reference sequence). The CDR3 protein is CSARGREGRTDTQYF.

This CDR3 reads CASSLFIREQFF. The V call is TRBV28, the J call TRBJ2-1. The length of the CDR3 is 12 residues. Germline CDR1 and CDR2: MDHEN and SYDVKM.

This rearrangement joins TRBV7-9 to TRBJ2-2. The CDR3 spans 14 residues. CDR1 and CDR2 (germline): SEHNR, FQNEAQ (reference sequence). The CDR3 sequence is CASSLAPSTGELFF.

V and J are TRBV5-1 and TRBJ1-1; TCRdb lists TRBD1, though no DNA is available to test this call. Germline-derived CDR1 and CDR2 are SGHRS and YFSETQ. The CDR3 totals 14 residues. CDR3 protein: CASSLRGVGTEAFF.

V gene TRBV4-1 combines with J gene TRBJ2-7; TCRdb's D call, TRBD1, is unchecked because there is no DNA. CDR1 and CDR2 from the germline V gene are MGHRA and YSYEKL. This CDR3 spans 14 amino acids. CDR3 residues: CASSQETGYGEQYF.

V and J are TRBV3-1 and TRBJ2-2. The germline CDR1 and CDR2 sequences are LGHDT and YNNKEL (reference sequence). The CDR3 sequence is 13 residues long. CDR3 in amino acids: CASSHPWAGELFF.